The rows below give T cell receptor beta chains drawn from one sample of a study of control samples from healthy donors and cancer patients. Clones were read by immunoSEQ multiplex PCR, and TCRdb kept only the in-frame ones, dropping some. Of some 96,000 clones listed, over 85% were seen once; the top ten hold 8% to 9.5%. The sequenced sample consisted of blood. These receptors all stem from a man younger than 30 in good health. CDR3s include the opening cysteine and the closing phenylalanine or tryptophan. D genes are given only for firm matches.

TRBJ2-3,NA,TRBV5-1,CASSLELKGGDTQYF,TGCGCCAGCAGCTTGGAATTGAAAGGGGGGGATACGCAGTATTTT
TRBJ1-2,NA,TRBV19,CASTMWGDNYGYTF,TGTGCCAGTACAATGTGGGGGGATAACTATGGCTACACCTTC
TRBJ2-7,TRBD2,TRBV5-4,CASSSGLAGITEQYF,TGTGCCAGCAGCTCCGGACTAGCGGGGATTACCGAGCAGTACTTC
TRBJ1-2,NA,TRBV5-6,CASSLLERRGYGYTF,TGTGCCAGCAGCTTGTTAGAGCGCCGGGGCTATGGCTACACCTTC
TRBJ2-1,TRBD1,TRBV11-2,CASSFTSGQATYNEQFF,TGTGCCAGCAGCTTTACATCCGGACAGGCTACCTACAATGAGCAGTTCTTC
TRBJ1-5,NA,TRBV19,CASSSAEWDYSNQPQHF,TGTGCCAGTAGTAGTGCGGAGTGGGACTATAGCAATCAGCCCCAGCATTTT
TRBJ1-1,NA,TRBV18,CASSPGRNTEAFF,TGTGCCAGCTCACCGGGACGGAACACTGAAGCTTTCTTT
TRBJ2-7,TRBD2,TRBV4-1,CASSQGSGRGYEQYF,TGCGCCAGCAGCCAGGGTAGCGGGAGGGGCTACGAGCAGTACTTC
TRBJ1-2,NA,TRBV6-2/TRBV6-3,CASSYEGVYGYTF,TGTGCCAGCAGTTACGAAGGGGTCTATGGCTACACCTTC
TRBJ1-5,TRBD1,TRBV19,CASSIRDRDYQPQHF,TGTGCCAGTAGTATTCGAGACAGGGATTATCAGCCCCAGCATTTT
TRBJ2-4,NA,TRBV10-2,CASSARGLSKNIQYF,TGCGCCAGCAGTGCCAGGGGCTTATCCAAAAACATTCAGTACTTC
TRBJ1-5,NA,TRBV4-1,CASSQVFVKGQPQHF,TGCGCCAGCAGCCAAGTATTTGTTAAGGGTCAGCCCCAGCATTTT
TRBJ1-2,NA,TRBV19,CASSIGGGHTNYGYTF,TGTGCCAGTAGTATCGGGGGCGGACATACTAACTATGGCTACACCTTC